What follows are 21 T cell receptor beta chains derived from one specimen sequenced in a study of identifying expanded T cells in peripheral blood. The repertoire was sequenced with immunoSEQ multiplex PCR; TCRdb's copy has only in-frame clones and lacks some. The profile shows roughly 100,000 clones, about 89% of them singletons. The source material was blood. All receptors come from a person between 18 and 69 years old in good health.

CDR3 amino acids: CASPGFGGETQYF. CDR3 bases: TGTGCCAGCCCTGGCTTTGGTGGAGAGACCCAGTACTTC. This rearrangement joins TRBV2 to TRBJ2-5; D gene ambiguous. V gave up 8 bases and J gave up 4 bases, with 14 bases separating them. Germline V gives CDR1 SNHLY, CDR2 FYNNEI. CDR3 length equals 13 residues.

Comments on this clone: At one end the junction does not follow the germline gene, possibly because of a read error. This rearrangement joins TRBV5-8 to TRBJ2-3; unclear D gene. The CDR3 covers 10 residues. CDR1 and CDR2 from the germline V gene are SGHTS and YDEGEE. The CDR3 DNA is TGTGCCAGCAGCAGACCGGCTTTTGAATTT. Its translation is CASSRPAFEF.

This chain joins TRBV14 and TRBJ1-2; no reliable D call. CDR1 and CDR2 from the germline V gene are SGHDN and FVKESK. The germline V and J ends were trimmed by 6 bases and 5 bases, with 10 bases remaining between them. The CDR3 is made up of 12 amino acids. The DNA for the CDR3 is TGTGCCAGCAGTTCTTTTGTTTATGGCTACACCTTC. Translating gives CASSSFVYGYTF.

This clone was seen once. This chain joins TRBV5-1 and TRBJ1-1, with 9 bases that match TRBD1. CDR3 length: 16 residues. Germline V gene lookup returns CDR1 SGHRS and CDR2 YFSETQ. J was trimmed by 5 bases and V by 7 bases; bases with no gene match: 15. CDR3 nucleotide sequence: TGCGCCAGCGCGTCAAACCCACAGGGGGCAGGAACTGAAGCTTTCTTT. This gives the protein CASASNPQGAGTEAFF.

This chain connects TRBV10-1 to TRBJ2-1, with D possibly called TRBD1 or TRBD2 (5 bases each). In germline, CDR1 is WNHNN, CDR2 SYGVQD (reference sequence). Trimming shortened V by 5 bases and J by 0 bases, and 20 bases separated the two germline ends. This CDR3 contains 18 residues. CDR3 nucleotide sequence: TGCGCCAGCAGTCCGGGATCAGGGATACCGAGCTCCTACAATGAGCAGTTCTTC. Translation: CASSPGSGIPSSYNEQFF.

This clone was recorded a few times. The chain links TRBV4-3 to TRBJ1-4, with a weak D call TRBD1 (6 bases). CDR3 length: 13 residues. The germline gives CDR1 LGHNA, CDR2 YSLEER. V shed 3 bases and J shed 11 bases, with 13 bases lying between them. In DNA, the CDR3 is TGCGCCAGCAGCCAGGCGGGACAAGGGAAACTGTTTTTT. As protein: CASSQAGQGKLFF.

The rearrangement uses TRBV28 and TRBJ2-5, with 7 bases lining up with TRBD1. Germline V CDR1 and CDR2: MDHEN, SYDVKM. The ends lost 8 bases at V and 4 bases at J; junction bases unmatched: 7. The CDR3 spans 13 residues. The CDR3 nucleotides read TGTGCCAGCGGGCCCAGGGGGAGAGAGACCCAGTACTTC. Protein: CASGPRGRETQYF.

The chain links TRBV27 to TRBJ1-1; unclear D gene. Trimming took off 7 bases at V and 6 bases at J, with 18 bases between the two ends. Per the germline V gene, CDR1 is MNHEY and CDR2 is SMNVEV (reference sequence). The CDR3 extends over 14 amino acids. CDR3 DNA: TGTGCCAGCACGAGAGTAGGGTCACCCGCTGAAGCTTTCTTT. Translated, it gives CASTRVGSPAEAFF.

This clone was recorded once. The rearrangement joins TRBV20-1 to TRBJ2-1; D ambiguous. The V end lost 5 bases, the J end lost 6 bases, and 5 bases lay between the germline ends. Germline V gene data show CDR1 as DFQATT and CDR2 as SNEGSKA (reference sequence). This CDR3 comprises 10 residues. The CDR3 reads CSALSNEQFF. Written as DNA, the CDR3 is TGCAGTGCTCTAAGCAATGAGCAGTTCTTC.

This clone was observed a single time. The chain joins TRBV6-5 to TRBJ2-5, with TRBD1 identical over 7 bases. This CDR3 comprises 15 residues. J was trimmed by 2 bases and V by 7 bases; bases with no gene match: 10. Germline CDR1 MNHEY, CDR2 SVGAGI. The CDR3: CASTPWRTGQETQYF. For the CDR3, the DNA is TGTGCCAGCACCCCCTGGAGGACAGGACAAGAGACCCAGTACTTC.

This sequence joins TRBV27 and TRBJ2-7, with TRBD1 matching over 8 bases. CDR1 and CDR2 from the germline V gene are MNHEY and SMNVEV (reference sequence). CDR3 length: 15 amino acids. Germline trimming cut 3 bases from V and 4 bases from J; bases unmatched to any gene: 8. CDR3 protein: CASSLGTGGLYEQYF. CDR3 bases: TGTGCCAGCAGTTTGGGCACAGGGGGACTTTACGAGCAGTACTTC.

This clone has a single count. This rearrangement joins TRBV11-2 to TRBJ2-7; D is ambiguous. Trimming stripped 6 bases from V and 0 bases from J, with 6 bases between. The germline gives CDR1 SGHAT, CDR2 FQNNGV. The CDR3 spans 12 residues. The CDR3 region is CASSPTSYEQYF. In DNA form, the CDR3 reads TGTGCCAGCAGTCCTACCTCCTACGAGCAGTACTTC.

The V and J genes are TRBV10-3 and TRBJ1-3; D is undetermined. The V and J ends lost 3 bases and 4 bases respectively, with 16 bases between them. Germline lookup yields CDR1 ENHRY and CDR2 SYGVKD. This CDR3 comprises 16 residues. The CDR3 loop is CAISDSGDVGGNTIYF. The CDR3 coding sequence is TGTGCCATCAGTGATTCCGGGGATGTAGGCGGAAACACCATATATTTT.

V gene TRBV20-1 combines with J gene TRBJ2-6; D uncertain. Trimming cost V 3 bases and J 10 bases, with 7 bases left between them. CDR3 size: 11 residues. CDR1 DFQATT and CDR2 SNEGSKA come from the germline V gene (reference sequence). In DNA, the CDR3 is TGCAGTGCTAGGGGCGAAAACGTCCTGACTTTC. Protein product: CSARGENVLTF.

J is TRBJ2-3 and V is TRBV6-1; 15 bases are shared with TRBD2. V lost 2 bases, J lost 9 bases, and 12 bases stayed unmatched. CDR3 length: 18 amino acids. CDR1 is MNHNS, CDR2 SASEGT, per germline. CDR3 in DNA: TGTGCCAGCAGTGAAAGTGGGACTAGCGGGGGGCCCAGGGGAACGCAGTATTTT. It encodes CASSESGTSGGPRGTQYF.

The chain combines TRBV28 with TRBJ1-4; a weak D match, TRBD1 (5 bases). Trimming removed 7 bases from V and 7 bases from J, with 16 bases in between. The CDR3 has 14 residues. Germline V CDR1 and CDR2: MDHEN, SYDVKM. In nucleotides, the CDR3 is TGTGCCAGCACCAGACAGACAAATGTTGAAAAACTGTTTTTT. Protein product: CASTRQTNVEKLFF.

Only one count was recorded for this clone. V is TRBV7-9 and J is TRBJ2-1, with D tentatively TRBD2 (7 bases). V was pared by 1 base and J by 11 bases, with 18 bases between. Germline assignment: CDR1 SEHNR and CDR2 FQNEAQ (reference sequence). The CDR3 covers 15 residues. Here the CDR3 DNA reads TGTGCCAGCAGCTTAGTTGGAGGGGGGGTCCAGAAGCAGTTCTTC. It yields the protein CASSLVGGGVQKQFF.

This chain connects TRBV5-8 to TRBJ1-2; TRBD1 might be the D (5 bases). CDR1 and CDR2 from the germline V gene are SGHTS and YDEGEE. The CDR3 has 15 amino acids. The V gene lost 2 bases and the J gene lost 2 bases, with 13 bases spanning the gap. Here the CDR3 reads CASSLAGTRNYGYTF. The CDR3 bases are TGTGCCAGCAGCTTAGCCGGGACGAGGAACTATGGCTACACCTTC. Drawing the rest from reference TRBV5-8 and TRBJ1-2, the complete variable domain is EAGVTQSPTHLIKTRGQQATLRCSPISGHTSVYWYQQALGLGLQFLLWYDEGEERNRGNFPPRFSGRQFPNYSSELNVNALELEDSALYLCASSLAGTRNYGYTFGSGTRLTVV.

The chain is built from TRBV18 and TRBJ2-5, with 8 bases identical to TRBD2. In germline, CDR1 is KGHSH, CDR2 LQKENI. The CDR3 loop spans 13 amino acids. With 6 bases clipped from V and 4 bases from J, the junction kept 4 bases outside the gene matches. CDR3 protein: CASSGREVETQYF. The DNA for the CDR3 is TGTGCCAGCTCCGGGAGGGAGGTAGAGACCCAGTACTTC. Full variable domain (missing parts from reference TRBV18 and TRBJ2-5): NAGVMQNPRHLVRRRGQEARLRCSPMKGHSHVYWYRQLPEEGLKFMVYLQKENIIDESGMPKERFSAEFPKEGPSILRIQQVVRGDSAAYFCASSGREVETQYFGPGTRLLVL.

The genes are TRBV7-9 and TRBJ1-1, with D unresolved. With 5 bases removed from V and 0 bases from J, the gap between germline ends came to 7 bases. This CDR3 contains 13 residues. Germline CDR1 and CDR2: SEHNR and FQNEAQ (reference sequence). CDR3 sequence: CASSREMNTEAFF. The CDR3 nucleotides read TGTGCCAGCAGCCGTGAGATGAACACTGAAGCTTTCTTT.

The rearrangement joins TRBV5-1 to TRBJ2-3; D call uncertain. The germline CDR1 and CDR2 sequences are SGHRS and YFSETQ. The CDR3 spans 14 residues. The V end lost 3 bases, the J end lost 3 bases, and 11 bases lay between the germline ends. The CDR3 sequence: CASSSVDLTDTQYF. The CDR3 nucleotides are TGCGCCAGCAGCTCGGTCGACCTTACAGATACGCAGTATTTT.